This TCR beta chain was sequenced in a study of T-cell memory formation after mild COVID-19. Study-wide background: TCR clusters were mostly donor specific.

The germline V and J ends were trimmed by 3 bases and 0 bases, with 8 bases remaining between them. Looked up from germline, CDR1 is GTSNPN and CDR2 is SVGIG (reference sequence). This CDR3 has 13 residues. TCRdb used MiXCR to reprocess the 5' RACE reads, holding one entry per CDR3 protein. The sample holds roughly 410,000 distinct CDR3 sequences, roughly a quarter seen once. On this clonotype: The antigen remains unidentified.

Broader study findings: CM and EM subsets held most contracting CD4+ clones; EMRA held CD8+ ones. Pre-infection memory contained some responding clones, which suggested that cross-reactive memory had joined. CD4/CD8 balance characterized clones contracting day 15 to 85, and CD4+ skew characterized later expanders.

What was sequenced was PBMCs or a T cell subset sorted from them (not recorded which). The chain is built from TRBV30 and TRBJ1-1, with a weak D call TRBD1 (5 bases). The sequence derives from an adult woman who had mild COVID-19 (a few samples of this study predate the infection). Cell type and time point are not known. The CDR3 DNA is TGTGCCTGGAGCAGGGAGGTGAACACTGAAGCTTTCTTT. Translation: CAWSREVNTEAFF.